This T cell receptor beta chain was identified during a study of radiotherapy plus CTLA-4 blockade in lung cancer. Overall study findings and caveats: Early clonal dynamics of blood T cells, together with interferon-beta, were reported as the best response predictor. TCR clones originating in tumors grew in number in blood after radiotherapy plus ipilimumab.

CTLA-4 blockade using ipilimumab, together with focal radiation, was received by patients with chemo-refractory metastatic non-small-cell lung cancer. Clones were read by immunoSEQ multiplex PCR, and TCRdb kept only the in-frame ones, dropping some. Of 85,000 to 95,000 clones listed, roughly four fifths are singletons. As concerns this clone: Its cognate antigen is unknown.

This clonotype was sampled from a human donor with non-small cell lung cancer that progressed on radiotherapy plus ipilimumab. The sample consisted of peripheral blood, taken from a patient treated with radiotherapy plus ipilimumab.

In DNA form, the CDR3 reads TGTGCCAGCAGTCAAACCGGGGAGCTGTTTTTT. This codes for CASSQTGELFF. The rearrangement joins TRBV25-1 to TRBJ2-2; no reliable D call. There are 11 residues in the CDR3. The ends were cut back, 5 bases at V and 5 bases at J, with 3 bases in the middle. Per the germline V gene, CDR1 is MGHDK and CDR2 is SYGVNS.